This T cell receptor (beta chain) was recovered during a study of radiation and T cells in renal cell carcinoma. Background on the study: Nephrectomy followed 15 Gy stereotactic body radiation by 4 weeks.

The CDR3 loop spans 15 amino acids. Germline V gene data show CDR1 as SGHRS and CDR2 as YFSETQ. V lost 1 base, J lost 3 bases, and 13 bases lay in between. The data were produced by immunoSEQ multiplex PCR, yet TCRdb's version contains in-frame clones alone and is incomplete. The profile shows more than 150,000 clones, about 91% of them singletons. Time point denoted: blood 2 weeks post-SBRT. Sample treatment: 15 Gy SBRT to primary tumor, nephrectomy 4 weeks later. Blood was sampled at baseline, 2 weeks and 4 weeks after SBRT. The chain carries TRBV5-1 and TRBJ1-1, with a possible D match to TRBD1 (5 bases). Source: blood, taken from a patient whose treatment included radiotherapy and nephrectomy. This sequence originates from a woman between 45 and 60 years old with renal cell carcinoma. DNA of the CDR3: TGCGCCAGCAGCTTGCTTGGGGCTCCGGACACTGAAGCTTTCTTT. Protein sequence: CASSLLGAPDTEAFF.